This record covers a single T cell receptor (beta chain). The antigen remains undetermined. This sample is part of a study of OX40 agonist ivuxolimab in advanced cancers. This table comes from immunoSEQ multiplex PCR, and its TCRdb copy is limited to in-frame clones, with some not included. The sample has tens of thousands of clones; around 85% are singletons. Findings of the study overall: At 0.1 to 3.0 mg/kg, clonal expansion of CD4+ and CD8+ blood T cells had occurred by week 6.

The CDR3 sequence is 17 residues long. Germline V gene sequence: CDR1 MNHNS, CDR2 SASEGT. J gave up 6 bases and V 3 bases, and 12 bases lay outside the gene matches. This TCR derives from an adult with an advanced solid tumor such as melanoma, head and neck, liver or kidney cancer. The chain has TRBV6-1 and TRBJ2-1, with TRBD1 matching over 9 bases. The input for sequencing was CD4+ or CD8+ T cells sorted from blood, taken in a trial of the OX40 agonist ivuxolimab. In DNA form, the CDR3 reads TGTGCCAGCAGTGATTACCGGGACAGGGCCCGCAGCAATGAGCAGTTCTTC. Protein sequence: CASSDYRDRARSNEQFF.